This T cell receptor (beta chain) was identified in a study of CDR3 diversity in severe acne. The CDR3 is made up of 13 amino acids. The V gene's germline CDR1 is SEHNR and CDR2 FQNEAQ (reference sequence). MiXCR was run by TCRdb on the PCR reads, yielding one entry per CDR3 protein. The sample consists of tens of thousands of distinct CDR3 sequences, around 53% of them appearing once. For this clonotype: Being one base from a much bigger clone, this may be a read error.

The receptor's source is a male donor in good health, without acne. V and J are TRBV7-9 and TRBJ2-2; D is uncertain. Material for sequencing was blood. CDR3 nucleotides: TGTGCCAGCGGCTTATATAGGTCCGGGGAGCTGTTTTTT. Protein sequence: CASGLYRSGELFF.